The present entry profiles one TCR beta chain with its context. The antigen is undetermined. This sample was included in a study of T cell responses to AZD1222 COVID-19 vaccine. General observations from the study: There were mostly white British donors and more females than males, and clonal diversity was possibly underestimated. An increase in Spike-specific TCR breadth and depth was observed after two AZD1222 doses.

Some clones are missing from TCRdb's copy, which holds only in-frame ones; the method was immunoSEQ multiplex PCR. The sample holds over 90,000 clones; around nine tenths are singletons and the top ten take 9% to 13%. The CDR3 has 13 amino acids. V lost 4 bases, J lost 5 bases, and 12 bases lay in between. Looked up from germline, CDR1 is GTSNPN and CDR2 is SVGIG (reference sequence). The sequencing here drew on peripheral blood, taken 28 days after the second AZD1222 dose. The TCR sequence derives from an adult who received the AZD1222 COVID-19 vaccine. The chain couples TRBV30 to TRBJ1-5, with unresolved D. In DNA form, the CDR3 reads TGTGCCTGGAACAGAAGGGCGGATCAGCCCCAGCATTTT. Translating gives CAWNRRADQPQHF.